The entry that follows covers one T cell receptor (beta chain) sequence. Its cognate antigen is unknown. With 60 Vbeta and 13 Jbeta primers, the PCR was carried out. Repertoires were generated with immunoSEQ multiplex PCR, while TCRdb's copy carries only in-frame clones and drops some. The sample includes 90,000 to 120,000 clones, more than 65% of them seen just once. Healthy bone marrow donors made up the donors. The sample is drawn from a study of cytomegalovirus exposure and HLA in healthy donors. Study results and caveats: Immune exposure information comprised only CMV serostatus. Confirmation was obtained in vitro that three CMV-associated chains are specific for CMV antigens.

The CDR3 contains 13 residues. V trimming: 5 bases; J trimming: 4 bases; junction bases outside the gene matches: 1. CDR1 LNHDA and CDR2 SQIVND come from the germline V gene (reference sequence). This TCR derives from a man aged 30 to 39 in good health and CMV-seronegative. The chain employs TRBV19 and TRBJ2-1; 8 bases match TRBD2. Material for sequencing was PBMCs. CDR3 residues: CASSGTSYNEQFF. In nucleotides, the CDR3 is TGTGCCAGTAGTGGGACTAGTTACAATGAGCAGTTCTTC.